A selection of T cell receptor beta chains follows, all from one sample in a study of blood T cell repertoires in COVID-19. Method: immunoSEQ multiplex PCR; TCRdb's copy keeps in-frame clones and lacks some. The data hold about 68,000 clones, with roughly 85% observed a single time. Input material: peripheral blood. The receptors shown here come from a man aged 50 or older with acute or convalescent COVID-19. Each CDR3 is given with its conserved first and last residue. D genes are given only for firm matches. Clone size, where shown, is once, few, many, or a class for clones that have expanded.

clone_size j_call d_call v_call cdr3_aa cdr3_nt
. TRBJ1-1 . TRBV7-9 CASSLAGGKTFF TGTGCCAGCAGCTTAGCCGGGGGGAAGACTTTCTTT
. TRBJ2-7 . TRBV2 CASSRQDFYEQYF TGTGCCAGCAGTAGACAGGACTTCTACGAGCAGTACTTC
once TRBJ2-1 TRBD2 TRBV11-2 CASSSGGTRSYNEQFF TGTGCCAGCAGCTCGGGGGGGACCCGCTCCTACAATGAGCAGTTCTTC
. TRBJ2-3 . TRBV6-4 CASSESQATDTQYF TGTGCCAGCAGTGAATCCCAGGCCACAGATACGCAGTATTTT
. TRBJ1-2 TRBD1 TRBV6-5 CASTKEGADYGYTF TGTGCCAGCACTAAAGAGGGGGCGGACTATGGCTACACCTTC
. TRBJ2-3 TRBD2 TRBV5-1 CASSSNLAGGADTQYF TGCGCCAGCAGCTCGAATCTAGCGGGGGGGGCAGATACGCAGTATTTT
. TRBJ1-2 . TRBV11-2 CASSLSRSYDYGYTF TGTGCCAGCAGCTTAAGCCGCTCCTACGACTATGGCTACACCTTC
. TRBJ2-7 . TRBV11-1 CASSSRGLSYEQYF TGTGCCAGCAGCTCCAGGGGTCTTTCCTACGAGCAGTACTTC
medium-sized TRBJ1-2 TRBD1 TRBV6-5 CASSPLGQGYGYTF TGTGCCAGCAGCCCCCTTGGACAGGGCTATGGCTACACCTTC
. TRBJ1-2 . TRBV12-5 CAIQTGGDYGYTF TGTGCTATACAGACGGGGGGCGATTATGGCTACACCTTC
. TRBJ1-2 . TRBV6-1 CASSESFREGYGYTF TGTGCCAGCAGTGAAAGTTTCAGGGAGGGATATGGCTACACCTTC
. TRBJ1-4 . TRBV29-1 CSVEDWAEGAKLFF TGCAGCGTTGAAGATTGGGCGGAGGGTGCAAAACTGTTTTTT
. TRBJ1-2 TRBD1 TRBV10-1 CASSDLQGAIRYGYTF TGCGCCAGCAGTGACCTACAGGGGGCGATACGCTATGGCTACACCTTC
. TRBJ1-1 TRBD1 TRBV6-5 CASRGQAYTEAFF TGTGCCAGTCGGGGACAGGCCTACACTGAAGCTTTCTTT
. TRBJ1-5 . TRBV3-1/TRBV3-2 CASSQDSGGGNQPQHF TGTGCCAGCAGCCAAGACTCGGGGGGCGGCAATCAGCCCCAGCATTTT
. TRBJ1-1 . TRBV21-1 CASSGTGGSEAFF TGTGCCAGCAGCGGGACAGGGGGCTCTGAAGCTTTCTTT
once TRBJ2-5 TRBD1 TRBV10-3 CAISEPGQGENRETQYF TGTGCCATCAGTGAGCCGGGACAGGGCGAAAATAGGGAGACCCAGTACTTC
. TRBJ2-5 . TRBV10-3 CAISDVSRNQETQYF TGTGCCATCAGTGATGTCTCCAGAAACCAAGAGACCCAGTACTTC
. TRBJ1-4 . TRBV25-1 CASSDSTRGREKLFF TGTGCCAGCAGTGATAGCACCCGGGGGAGAGAAAAACTGTTTTTT
. TRBJ2-3 TRBD2 TRBV27 CASSLSAGVADTQYF TGTGCCAGCAGTTTATCGGCGGGGGTTGCAGATACGCAGTATTTT
. TRBJ1-1 . TRBV7-2 CASSFSVNTEAFF TGTGCCAGCAGCTTCTCGGTGAACACTGAAGCTTTCTTT
. TRBJ1-2 . TRBV21-1 CASSKRRFLGQGYGYTF TGTGCCAGCAGCAAAAGACGATTTCTGGGACAGGGGTATGGCTACACCTTC
. TRBJ2-3 TRBD2 TRBV4-1 CASSLKDSGGTDTQYF TGCGCCAGCAGCCTGAAGGATAGCGGGGGCACAGATACGCAGTATTTT
. TRBJ1-3 . TRBV21-1 CASSRGEVGNTIYF TGTGCCAGCAGCCGGGGAGAAGTCGGAAACACCATATATTTT
. TRBJ2-1 TRBD1 TRBV6-5 CASIRGTGSYNEQFF TGTGCCAGCATCCGCGGGACAGGATCCTACAATGAGCAGTTCTTC
. TRBJ2-1 TRBD1 TRBV15 CATSRRNRGLSSYNEQFF TGTGCCACCAGCAGGCGAAACAGGGGGCTAAGCTCCTACAATGAGCAGTTCTTC
. TRBJ2-1 TRBD2 TRBV19 CASSTGRGPYNEQFF TGTGCCAGTTCTACGGGGAGGGGTCCCTACAATGAGCAGTTCTTC
. TRBJ2-1 . TRBV7-2 CASSLVPMSSYNEQFF TGTGCCAGCAGCTTAGTTCCCATGAGCTCCTACAATGAGCAGTTCTTC
. TRBJ2-1 TRBD2 TRBV10-3 CAITASGPMDEQFF TGTGCCATCACGGCTAGCGGACCGATGGATGAGCAGTTCTTC
. TRBJ1-1 . TRBV12-3/TRBV12-4 CASSFSVHTEAFF TGTGCCAGCAGTTTCTCAGTGCACACTGAAGCTTTCTTT
once TRBJ2-5 . TRBV27 CASSLSRGTETQYF TGTGCCAGCAGTTTATCGAGAGGCACCGAGACCCAGTACTTC
once TRBJ2-3 . TRBV11-2 CASSSGYTDTQYF TGTGCCAGCAGCTCAGGCTACACAGATACGCAGTATTTT
. TRBJ2-1 . TRBV29-1 CSVVGTPRSYNEQFF TGCAGCGTTGTGGGGACACCTCGTTCCTACAATGAGCAGTTCTTC
. TRBJ1-5 . TRBV3-1/TRBV3-2 CASSQDARGDVQPQHF TGTGCCAGCAGCCAAGACGCCAGGGGAGACGTCCAGCCCCAGCATTTT
. TRBJ2-5 . TRBV10-3 CAIGRQVDGTQYF TGTGCCATCGGGCGACAGGTTGATGGGACCCAGTACTTC
few TRBJ1-1 TRBD1 TRBV4-1 CASSQGQGKGSTEAFF TGCGCCAGCAGCCAAGGACAGGGGAAAGGGAGCACTGAAGCTTTCTTT
. TRBJ1-3 . TRBV11-2 CASSRPLVDFSSGNTIYF TGTGCCAGCAGCCGACCTCTAGTGGACTTCAGCTCTGGAAACACCATATATTTT
. TRBJ2-3 . TRBV7-8 CASSPERGTDTQYF TGTGCCAGCAGCCCTGAGCGGGGCACAGATACGCAGTATTTT
few TRBJ1-1 . TRBV5-1 CASRQGGGDTEAFF TGCGCCAGCAGACAAGGGGGTGGGGACACTGAAGCTTTCTTT
few TRBJ1-5 TRBD1 TRBV10-1 CASRRGQGAKDGNGQPQHF TGCGCCAGCAGACGCGGACAGGGGGCGAAAGATGGAAATGGTCAGCCCCAGCATTTT
. TRBJ2-1 . TRBV5-4 CASSLNRGSEQFF TGTGCCAGCAGCTTGAATAGGGGCAGTGAGCAGTTCTTC
. TRBJ2-3 . TRBV5-8 CASSLAGEYTDTQYF TGTGCCAGCAGCCTGGCTGGGGAGTACACAGATACGCAGTATTTT
once TRBJ2-1 TRBD2 TRBV5-1 CASSIRLAGGHEQFF TGCGCCAGCAGCATACGACTAGCGGGGGGGCATGAGCAGTTCTTC
. TRBJ1-1 . TRBV5-1 CASSTTGDTEAFF TGCGCCAGTTCGACGACAGGCGACACTGAAGCTTTCTTT
. TRBJ2-1 TRBD2 TRBV2 CASSASGGKYNEQFF TGTGCCAGCAGTGCTAGCGGGGGCAAATACAATGAGCAGTTCTTC
. TRBJ1-5 . TRBV24-1 CATSGEEKSSQPQHF TGTGCCACCAGTGGTGAGGAAAAAAGTTCCCAGCCCCAGCATTTT
. TRBJ2-5 TRBD2 TRBV9 CASSTRGGGETQYF TGTGCCAGCAGCACCCGCGGGGGGGGTGAGACCCAGTACTTC
. TRBJ2-1 . TRBV29-1 CSVGGAGTGSLNEQFF TGCAGCGTAGGGGGGGCCGGGACTGGAAGTCTCAATGAGCAGTTCTTC
. TRBJ2-2 TRBD1 TRBV18 CASSPTAGGPNTGELFF TGTGCCAGCTCACCAACAGCAGGGGGCCCGAACACCGGGGAGCTGTTTTTT
once TRBJ2-6 . TRBV15 CATGAGTDPSGANVLTF TGTGCCACCGGTGCCGGGACTGACCCCTCTGGGGCCAACGTCCTGACTTTC
once TRBJ1-4 TRBD1 TRBV5-4 CASSQDRSNEKLFF TGTGCCAGCAGCCAGGACAGGAGCAATGAAAAACTGTTTTTT
. TRBJ2-5 TRBD1 TRBV6-5 CASRDPGQGKTQYF TGTGCCAGCAGAGACCCGGGACAGGGAAAGACCCAGTACTTC
. TRBJ1-2 . TRBV6-5 CASKAGGGYTF TGTGCCAGCAAAGCGGGGGGCGGCTACACCTTC
. TRBJ2-1 TRBD2 TRBV5-1 CASSPGTSGGPYNEQFF TGCGCCAGCAGCCCGGGGACTAGCGGGGGCCCTTACAATGAGCAGTTCTTC
. TRBJ2-2 . TRBV6-1 CASSEDSTGELFF TGTGCCAGCAGTGAAGACAGCACCGGGGAGCTGTTTTTT